The T cell receptor beta chain under discussion was sequenced for a study of blood T cell repertoires in COVID-19. For the study at large: Italy, Spain and the United States were the sources of the convalescent and acute COVID-19 samples. T cells, B-cell-depleted T cells, or PBMCs supplied cDNA or gDNA.

Original handling: Scientists estimated how many nucleated cells there were by amplifying reference gene primers. Sequencing used immunoSEQ multiplex PCR; TCRdb keeps in-frame clones, though not all of them. V and J calls and clone size follow that table, whereas D and trimming were derived from the DNA. The table includes about 20,000 clones, approximately 85% detected once. This CDR3 comprises 16 residues. V was pared by 0 bases and J by 1 base, with 9 bases between. Germline V gene lookup returns CDR1 MNHNY and CDR2 SVGAGI (reference sequence). The sequence was obtained from a human donor with active COVID-19. The donor label of this sample is uncertain. Sample: peripheral blood. The chain carries TRBV6-6 and TRBJ1-4, with a possible D match to TRBD1 (6 bases). In DNA form, the CDR3 reads TGTGCCAGCAGTTACTCGCTAGGGGGAACTAATGAAAAACTGTTTTTT. It encodes CASSYSLGGTNEKLFF.